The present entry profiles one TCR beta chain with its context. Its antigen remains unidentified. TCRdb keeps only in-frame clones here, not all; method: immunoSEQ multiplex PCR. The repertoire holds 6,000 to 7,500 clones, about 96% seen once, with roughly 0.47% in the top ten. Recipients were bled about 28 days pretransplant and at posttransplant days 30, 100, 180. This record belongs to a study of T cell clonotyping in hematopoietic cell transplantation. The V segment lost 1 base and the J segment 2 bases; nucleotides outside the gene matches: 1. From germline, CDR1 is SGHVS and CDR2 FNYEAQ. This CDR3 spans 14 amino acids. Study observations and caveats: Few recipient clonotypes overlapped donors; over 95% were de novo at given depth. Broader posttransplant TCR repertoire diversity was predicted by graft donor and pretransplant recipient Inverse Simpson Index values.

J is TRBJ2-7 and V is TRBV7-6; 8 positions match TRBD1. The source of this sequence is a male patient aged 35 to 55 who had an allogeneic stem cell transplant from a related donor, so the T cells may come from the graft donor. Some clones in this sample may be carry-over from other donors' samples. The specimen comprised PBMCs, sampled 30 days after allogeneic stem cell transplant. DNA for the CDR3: TGTGCCAGCAGCTTAGGGACAGGGACCTACGAGCAGTACTTC. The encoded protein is CASSLGTGTYEQYF. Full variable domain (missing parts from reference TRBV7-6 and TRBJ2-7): GAGVSQSPRYKVTKRGQDVALRCDPISGHVSLYWYRQALGQGPEFLTYFNYEAQQDKSGLPNDRFSAERPEGSISTLTIQRTEQRDSAMYRCASSLGTGTYEQYFGPGTRLTVT.